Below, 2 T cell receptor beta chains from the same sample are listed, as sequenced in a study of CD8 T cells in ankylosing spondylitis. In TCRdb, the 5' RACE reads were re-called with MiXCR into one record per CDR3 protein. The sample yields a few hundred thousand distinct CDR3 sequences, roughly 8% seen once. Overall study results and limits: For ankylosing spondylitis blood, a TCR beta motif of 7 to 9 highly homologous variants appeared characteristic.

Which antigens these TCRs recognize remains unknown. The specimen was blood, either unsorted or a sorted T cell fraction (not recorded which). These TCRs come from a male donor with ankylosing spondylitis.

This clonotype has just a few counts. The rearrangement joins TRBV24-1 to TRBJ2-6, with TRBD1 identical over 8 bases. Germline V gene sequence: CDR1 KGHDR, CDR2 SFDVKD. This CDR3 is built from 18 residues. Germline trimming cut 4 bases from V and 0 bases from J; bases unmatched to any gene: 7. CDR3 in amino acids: CATSESGQASSGANVLTF. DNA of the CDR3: TGTGCCACCAGTGAATCGGGACAGGCGAGCTCTGGGGCCAACGTCCTGACTTTC.

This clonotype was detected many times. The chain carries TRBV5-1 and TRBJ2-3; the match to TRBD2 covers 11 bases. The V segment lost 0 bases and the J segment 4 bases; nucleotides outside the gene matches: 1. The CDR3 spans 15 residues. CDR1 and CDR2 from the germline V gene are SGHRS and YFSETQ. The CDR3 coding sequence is TGCGCCAGCAGCTTGGCTAGCGGGAGGTCAGATACGCAGTATTTT. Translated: CASSLASGRSDTQYF.